A selection of T cell receptor beta chains follows, all from one sample in a study of blood T cell repertoires in COVID-19. The data were produced by immunoSEQ multiplex PCR, yet TCRdb's version contains in-frame clones alone and is incomplete. The table records more than 150,000 clones, approximately 83% of them present only once. The source material was PBMCs or T cells enriched from blood (not recorded which). All receptors derive from a woman in her fifties or sixties who had recovered from COVID-19. The CDR3 runs from the conserved cysteine through the conserved F or W. A D gene is named only where the DNA matches it firmly. The size entry is marked missing in some rows and otherwise reads once, few, many or a size class.

V,D,J,size,DNA,CDR3
TRBV30,-,TRBJ1-1,-,TGTGCCTGGAGTGCCGACATCGGGAACCGTGGAGCTTTCTTT,CAWSADIGNRGAFF
TRBV6-4,TRBD2,TRBJ2-3,-,TGTGCCAGCAGTGAGGGGACTAGCGGGGGAAAGGATACGCAGTATTTT,CASSEGTSGGKDTQYF
TRBV7-2,TRBD1,TRBJ1-5,-,TGTGCCAGCAGCTTAAGGTATGACAGGGCAGGTCAGCCCCAGCATTTT,CASSLRYDRAGQPQHF
TRBV7-6,-,TRBJ2-7,-,TGTGCCAGCAGCTTAGTGAGAGGGGAGCAGTACTTC,CASSLVRGEQYF
TRBV9,-,TRBJ2-1,few,TGTGCCAGCAGCGTAGGGGGAGGCGCCTACAATGAGCAGTTCTTC,CASSVGGGAYNEQFF
TRBV11-2,-,TRBJ1-2,-,TGTGCCAGCAGCGGAACAGAATTCTATGGCTACACCTTC,CASSGTEFYGYTF
TRBV5-4,TRBD2,TRBJ2-1,once,TGTGCCAGCAGTAGGGACTACGCTTACAATGAGCAGTTCTTC,CASSRDYAYNEQFF
TRBV30,-,TRBJ2-3,-,TGTGCCTGGAGTGCAGGGCGAACAGATACGCAGTATTTT,CAWSAGRTDTQYF
TRBV28,-,TRBJ2-7,-,TGTGCCAGCGAATCGACAGCTCCCTACGAGCAGTACTTC,CASESTAPYEQYF
TRBV25-1,TRBD1,TRBJ2-1,-,TGTGCCAGCAGTGAGTTGACCGGGACAGGGGGGAATGAGCAGTTCTTC,CASSELTGTGGNEQFF
TRBV6-6,TRBD1,TRBJ1-5,-,TGTGCCAGCCGCCGTGGGACAGGGTTCAATCAGCCCCAGCATTTT,CASRRGTGFNQPQHF
TRBV5-1,-,TRBJ2-1,-,TGCGCCAGCAGCGTAACAGGATCGAGCTCCTACAATGAGCAGTTCTTC,CASSVTGSSSYNEQFF
TRBV20-1,-,TRBJ2-3,-,TGCAGTGCTAGAGGCAGGGATACGCAGTATTTT,CSARGRDTQYF
TRBV7-2,-,TRBJ2-3,once,TGTGCCAGCAGCTTCGGGCGGCAAGGGGCAGATACGCAGTATTTT,CASSFGRQGADTQYF
TRBV29-1,TRBD1,TRBJ2-1,-,TGCAGCGTAGTCTGGACAGGGGGCGTAGGCTCCTACAATGAGCAGTTCTTC,CSVVWTGGVGSYNEQFF
TRBV5-4,-,TRBJ2-3,-,TGTGCCAGCAGCTTCGTGGCCGACACAGATACGCAGTATTTT,CASSFVADTDTQYF
TRBV19,-,TRBJ1-5,-,TGTGCCAGTAGTACAAGGGACACCGGCAATCAGCCCCAGCATTTT,CASSTRDTGNQPQHF
TRBV15,TRBD1,TRBJ1-1,once,TGTGCCACCAGCAGCCGGACAGGGCAGACCCTTGATGAAGCTTTCTTT,CATSSRTGQTLDEAFF